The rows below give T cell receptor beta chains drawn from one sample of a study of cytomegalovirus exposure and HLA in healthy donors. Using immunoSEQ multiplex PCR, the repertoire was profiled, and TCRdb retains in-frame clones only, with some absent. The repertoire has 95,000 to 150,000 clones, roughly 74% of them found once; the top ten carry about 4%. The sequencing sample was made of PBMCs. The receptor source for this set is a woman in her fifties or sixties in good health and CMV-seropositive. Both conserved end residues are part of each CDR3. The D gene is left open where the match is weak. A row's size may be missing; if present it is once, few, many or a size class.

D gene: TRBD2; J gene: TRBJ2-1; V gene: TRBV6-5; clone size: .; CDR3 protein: CASSYSGGAISDEQFF; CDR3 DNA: TGTGCCAGCAGTTACTCGGGAGGGGCGATTTCCGATGAGCAGTTCTTC
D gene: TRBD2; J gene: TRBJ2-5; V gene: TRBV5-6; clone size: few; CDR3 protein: CASSLAPGAGGLETQYF; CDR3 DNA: TGTGCCAGCAGCTTGGCCCCCGGCGCGGGGGGTTTAGAGACCCAGTACTTC
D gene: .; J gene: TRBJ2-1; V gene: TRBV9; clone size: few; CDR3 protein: CASSVQGSPGRNEQFF; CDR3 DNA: TGTGCCAGCAGCGTTCAAGGATCCCCGGGTCGCAATGAGCAGTTCTTC
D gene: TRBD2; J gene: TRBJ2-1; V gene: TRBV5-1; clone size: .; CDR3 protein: CASSLGGTSGGYNEQFF; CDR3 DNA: TGCGCCAGCAGCTTGGGAGGGACTAGCGGGGGCTACAATGAGCAGTTCTTC
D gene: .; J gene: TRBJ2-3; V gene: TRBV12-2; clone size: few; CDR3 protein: CASRLVRDRGMDTQYF; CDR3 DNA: TGTGCAAGTCGCTTAGTGCGGGACAGGGGGATGGATACGCAGTATTTT
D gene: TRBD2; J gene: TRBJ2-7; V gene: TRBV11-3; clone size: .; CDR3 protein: CASSASGGYEQYF; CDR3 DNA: TGTGCCAGCAGCGCTAGCGGGGGCTACGAGCAGTACTTC
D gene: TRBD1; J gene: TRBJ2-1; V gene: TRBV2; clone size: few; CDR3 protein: CASSRTGGYVNNEQFF; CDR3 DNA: TGTGCCAGCAGTAGGACAGGGGGTTACGTCAACAATGAGCAGTTCTTC
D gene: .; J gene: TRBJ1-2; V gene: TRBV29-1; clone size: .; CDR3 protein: CSVELRGQPDGYTF; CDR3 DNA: TGCAGCGTTGAATTGCGCGGCCAGCCCGATGGCTACACCTTC
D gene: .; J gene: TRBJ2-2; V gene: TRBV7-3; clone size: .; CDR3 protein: CASSFPGGELFF; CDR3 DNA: TGTGCCAGCAGCTTCCCAGGCGGGGAGCTGTTTTTT
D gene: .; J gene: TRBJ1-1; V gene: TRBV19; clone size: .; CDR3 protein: CASSIAGKNTEAFF; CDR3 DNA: TGTGCCAGTAGTATAGCAGGCAAGAACACTGAAGCTTTCTTT